This is a list of T cell receptor beta chains from one sample in a study of beta chain features in type 1 diabetes. The protocol was immunoSEQ multiplex PCR, while the TCRdb copy is restricted to in-frame clones and leaves out a portion. The profile shows roughly 450,000 clones, approximately 15% of them singletons. The sample consisted of naive CD4+ T cells from blood. The receptors stem from a man aged 30 to 39 in good health. Each CDR3 is given with its conserved first and last residue. Each record gives: J gene, V gene, clone size, D gene, CDR3 DNA, CDR3 protein. A D gene is named only where the DNA matches it firmly. Expanded clones get a size class; other rows say once, few or many, or leave the size out.

j_call: TRBJ2-7
v_call: TRBV9
clone_size: NA
d_call: NA
cdr3_nt: TGTGCCAGCCTTCCTCTTCAACACGAGCAGTACTTC
cdr3_aa: CASLPLQHEQYF

j_call: TRBJ2-6
v_call: TRBV4-1
clone_size: NA
d_call: NA
cdr3_nt: TGCGCCAGCAGCCAAGGACACTCTGGGGCCAACGTCCTGACTTTC
cdr3_aa: CASSQGHSGANVLTF

j_call: TRBJ1-2
v_call: TRBV7-2
clone_size: few
d_call: TRBD1
cdr3_nt: TGTGCCAGCAGCTTAGTGGCGGACAGGGACTATGGCTACACCTTC
cdr3_aa: CASSLVADRDYGYTF

j_call: TRBJ2-4
v_call: TRBV7-2
clone_size: few
d_call: NA
cdr3_nt: TGTGCCAGCAGCTTAGTTTCAGTTCGAAACATTCAGTACTTC
cdr3_aa: CASSLVSVRNIQYF

j_call: TRBJ2-3
v_call: TRBV5-6
clone_size: few
d_call: NA
cdr3_nt: TGTGCCAGCAGCAGGGACCCGTACACAGATACGCAGTATTTT
cdr3_aa: CASSRDPYTDTQYF

j_call: TRBJ1-5
v_call: TRBV2
clone_size: few
d_call: NA
cdr3_nt: TGTGCCAGCAGTGTGGGCAATCAGCCCCAGCATTTT
cdr3_aa: CASSVGNQPQHF

j_call: TRBJ2-3
v_call: TRBV5-1
clone_size: NA
d_call: NA
cdr3_nt: TGCGCCAGCAGCGGTCGACCAGGGCACACAGATACGCAGTATTTT
cdr3_aa: CASSGRPGHTDTQYF

j_call: TRBJ2-4
v_call: TRBV30
clone_size: NA
d_call: TRBD2
cdr3_nt: TGTGCCTGGAGTGTACGACTAGCGGGTGACATTCAGTACTTC
cdr3_aa: CAWSVRLAGDIQYF

j_call: TRBJ1-4
v_call: TRBV7-9
clone_size: few
d_call: NA
cdr3_nt: TGTGCCAGCAGCTCATTCAGCACGGGGGGTAATGAAAAACTGTTTTTT
cdr3_aa: CASSSFSTGGNEKLFF

j_call: TRBJ1-5
v_call: TRBV25-1
clone_size: NA
d_call: NA
cdr3_nt: TGTGCCAGCAGTGAAAGCGGGGGCGGTCAGCCCCAGCATTTT
cdr3_aa: CASSESGGGQPQHF

j_call: TRBJ2-3
v_call: TRBV30
clone_size: NA
d_call: NA
cdr3_nt: TGTGCCTGGACAACAAGTCGGGTTTTGGATACGCAGTATTTT
cdr3_aa: CAWTTSRVLDTQYF

j_call: TRBJ2-1
v_call: TRBV21-1
clone_size: NA
d_call: NA
cdr3_nt: TGTGCCAGCAGCAAATGCGCGCGGGGGCCCCGAGACAATGAGCAGTTCTTC
cdr3_aa: CASSKCARGPRDNEQFF

j_call: TRBJ2-5
v_call: TRBV18
clone_size: NA
d_call: TRBD2
cdr3_nt: TGTGCCAGCTCACCACTAAGGGTAGCGGGAGTTATCCAAGAGACCCAGTACTTC
cdr3_aa: CASSPLRVAGVIQETQYF

j_call: TRBJ2-6
v_call: TRBV29-1
clone_size: many
d_call: NA
cdr3_nt: TGCAGCGTGGCCCTGGGGACTGCCCACTCTGGGGCCAACGTCCTGACTTTC
cdr3_aa: CSVALGTAHSGANVLTF

j_call: TRBJ1-2
v_call: TRBV6-1
clone_size: NA
d_call: NA
cdr3_nt: TGTGCCAGCAGTGAGGGGAGGCGGAACTATGGCTACACCTTC
cdr3_aa: CASSEGRRNYGYTF

j_call: TRBJ1-2
v_call: TRBV5-6
clone_size: few
d_call: NA
cdr3_nt: TGTGCCAGCAGCTTGGAGGGGACCTTGCTTTTTCACTACACCTTC
cdr3_aa: CASSLEGTLLFHYTF

j_call: TRBJ1-2
v_call: TRBV14
clone_size: NA
d_call: NA
cdr3_nt: TGTGCCAGCAGCCAAGCGGAAGCAGTCGGCTACACCTTC
cdr3_aa: CASSQAEAVGYTF

j_call: TRBJ1-1
v_call: TRBV21-1
clone_size: few
d_call: NA
cdr3_nt: TGTGCCAGCAGCAAAGGGGACCTTGGCCGTGAAGCTTTCTTT
cdr3_aa: CASSKGDLGREAFF

j_call: TRBJ2-1
v_call: TRBV27
clone_size: few
d_call: NA
cdr3_nt: TGTGCCAGCAGTCCCCAAATGACAAGCTACAATGAGCAGTTCTTC
cdr3_aa: CASSPQMTSYNEQFF

j_call: TRBJ2-3
v_call: TRBV11-2
clone_size: few
d_call: NA
cdr3_nt: TGTGCCAGCAGCCGAGGAGCAGATACGCAGTATTTT
cdr3_aa: CASSRGADTQYF

j_call: TRBJ2-3
v_call: TRBV13
clone_size: many
d_call: NA
cdr3_nt: TGTGCCAGCAGCGACTACGCTAGCACAGATACGCAGTATTTT
cdr3_aa: CASSDYASTDTQYF

j_call: TRBJ2-1
v_call: TRBV9
clone_size: few
d_call: NA
cdr3_nt: TGTGCCAGCAGCGTAACCCCCCGTCAGGTGAACTACAATGAGCAGTTCTTC
cdr3_aa: CASSVTPRQVNYNEQFF

j_call: TRBJ2-5
v_call: TRBV30
clone_size: few
d_call: NA
cdr3_nt: TGTGCCTGGGGCCTTGCCTGGACGGCCCAGTACTTC
cdr3_aa: CAWGLAWTAQYF

j_call: TRBJ1-6
v_call: TRBV5-6
clone_size: NA
d_call: NA
cdr3_nt: TGTGCCAGCAGCTTGTTCGGGGCCAGCTCCTATAATTCACCCCTCCACTTT
cdr3_aa: CASSLFGASSYNSPLHF

j_call: TRBJ2-1
v_call: TRBV12-5
clone_size: few
d_call: NA
cdr3_nt: TGTGCTAGTGGTTTGATAGGGATCGGCTACAATGAGCAGTTCTTC
cdr3_aa: CASGLIGIGYNEQFF

j_call: TRBJ2-5
v_call: TRBV27
clone_size: NA
d_call: NA
cdr3_nt: TGTGCCAGCAGTTTTAGGTGGGATCAAGAGACCCAGTACTTC
cdr3_aa: CASSFRWDQETQYF

j_call: TRBJ2-2
v_call: TRBV6-1
clone_size: few
d_call: TRBD2
cdr3_nt: TGTGCCAGCAGGGGGGGGAGCAGCTCAGCCGGGGAGCTGTTTTTT
cdr3_aa: CASRGGSSSAGELFF

j_call: TRBJ1-2
v_call: TRBV30
clone_size: NA
d_call: TRBD1
cdr3_nt: TGTGCCTGGAGGAGGACAGGACTCTATGGCTACACCTTC
cdr3_aa: CAWRRTGLYGYTF

j_call: TRBJ2-7
v_call: TRBV13
clone_size: few
d_call: TRBD2
cdr3_nt: TGTGCCAGCAGCCCTAGGACACTAGCGGGCTCCTACGAGCAGTACTTC
cdr3_aa: CASSPRTLAGSYEQYF

j_call: TRBJ2-5
v_call: TRBV6-1
clone_size: few
d_call: NA
cdr3_nt: TGTGCCAGCAGTCACCACGGGGCCCAGTACTTC
cdr3_aa: CASSHHGAQYF

j_call: TRBJ2-7
v_call: TRBV11-2
clone_size: few
d_call: TRBD2
cdr3_nt: TGTGCCAGCACCCAGGTCGAGCGGGGGAGCTACGAGCAGTACTTC
cdr3_aa: CASTQVERGSYEQYF

j_call: TRBJ2-3
v_call: TRBV21-1
clone_size: NA
d_call: NA
cdr3_nt: TGTGCCAGCAGCCTATCGGGAGATACGCAGTATTTT
cdr3_aa: CASSLSGDTQYF

j_call: TRBJ2-5
v_call: TRBV7-2
clone_size: NA
d_call: TRBD2
cdr3_nt: TGTGCCAGCAGCTTAGTTAGACTAGCGGGGGGGATTCAAGAGACCCAGTACTTC
cdr3_aa: CASSLVRLAGGIQETQYF

j_call: TRBJ2-3
v_call: TRBV29-1
clone_size: NA
d_call: NA
cdr3_nt: TGCAGCGGTGGTGGAGGGGCCCGCACAGATACGCAGTATTTT
cdr3_aa: CSGGGGARTDTQYF

j_call: TRBJ2-5
v_call: TRBV6-5
clone_size: NA
d_call: NA
cdr3_nt: TGTGCCAGCAGTAGACGGACCCCAGGTACCCAGTACTTC
cdr3_aa: CASSRRTPGTQYF

j_call: TRBJ2-1
v_call: TRBV19
clone_size: NA
d_call: TRBD2
cdr3_nt: TGTGCCAGTAGAGGACTAGCGGGGTACAATGAGCAGTTCTTC
cdr3_aa: CASRGLAGYNEQFF

j_call: TRBJ2-1
v_call: TRBV4-3
clone_size: few
d_call: NA
cdr3_nt: TGCGCCAGCAGCCAAGATAACAGGGAATCCGCCTACAATGAGCAGTTCTTC
cdr3_aa: CASSQDNRESAYNEQFF

j_call: TRBJ2-1
v_call: TRBV1
clone_size: NA
d_call: NA
cdr3_nt: TGCACCAGCAGCCGTAACAATGAGCAGTTCTTC
cdr3_aa: CTSSRNNEQFF

j_call: TRBJ2-3
v_call: TRBV4-3
clone_size: few
d_call: NA
cdr3_nt: TGCGCCAGCAGCCAAGACTCAGATACGCAGTATTTT
cdr3_aa: CASSQDSDTQYF

j_call: TRBJ1-4
v_call: TRBV4-1
clone_size: few
d_call: NA
cdr3_nt: TGCGCCAGCAGCCAAGTACAAGGCGAAAAACTGTTTTTT
cdr3_aa: CASSQVQGEKLFF

j_call: TRBJ2-3
v_call: TRBV4-3
clone_size: few
d_call: TRBD2
cdr3_nt: TGCGCCAGCAGCCAAAAACTAGCGGGAGGGCCGAATACGCAGTATTTT
cdr3_aa: CASSQKLAGGPNTQYF

j_call: TRBJ2-7
v_call: TRBV18
clone_size: NA
d_call: NA
cdr3_nt: TGTGCCAGCTCACCGGGGCAGGCCGTGCAGTACTTC
cdr3_aa: CASSPGQAVQYF